Presented here are 14 T cell receptor beta chains from one specimen sequenced in a study of blood T cell repertoires in COVID-19. Data came from immunoSEQ multiplex PCR; TCRdb stores just in-frame clones and leaves some out. The sample holds fewer than 300,000 clones, approximately 90% seen once. Input material: peripheral blood. The receptors here all came from a woman aged 45-65 years with COVID-19, enrolled during active disease.

This rearrangement joins TRBV19 to TRBJ1-4; tentative D call: TRBD1 (6 bases). CDR3 length: 15 amino acids. Germline lookup yields CDR1 LNHDA and CDR2 SQIVND (reference sequence). Trimming pared 2 bases from V and 2 bases from J, leaving 9 bases between. This chain's CDR3 is CASSITGFTNEKLFF. The CDR3 nucleotides read TGTGCCAGTAGTATAACAGGGTTCACTAATGAAAAACTGTTTTTT.

The gene calls are TRBV5-8 and TRBJ1-2, with a possible D match to TRBD1 (6 bases). The V end lost 0 bases, the J end lost 6 bases, and 15 bases lay between the germline ends. The CDR3 covers 15 residues. Germline values: CDR1 SGHTS, CDR2 YDEGEE. The CDR3 loop reads CASSLADGQGNGYTF. The CDR3 bases are TGTGCCAGCAGCTTGGCCGACGGGCAGGGGAATGGCTACACCTTC.

In this sample, this clone turned up a few times. The chain employs TRBV9 and TRBJ2-7; a weak D match, TRBD2 (6 bases). The CDR3 length is 14 residues. Germline loops: CDR1 SGDLS, CDR2 YYNGEE. V gave up 0 bases and J gave up 5 bases, with 12 bases separating them. CDR3 sequence (DNA): TGTGCCAGCAGCGTAGCGGGAGATCGTAACGAGCAGTACTTC. Its translation: CASSVAGDRNEQYF.

This chain joins TRBV19 and TRBJ2-2, with 9 bases that match TRBD1. The CDR3 spans 16 residues. Germline CDR1 LNHDA, CDR2 SQIVND (reference sequence). The V segment lost 6 bases and the J segment 7 bases; nucleotides outside the gene matches: 12. CDR3 protein: CASRTRRDRVVGELFF. The CDR3 DNA sequence: TGTGCCAGTAGGACGAGACGGGACAGGGTCGTCGGGGAGCTGTTTTTT.

This chain connects TRBV27 to TRBJ2-1; D is uncertain. Germline-derived CDR1 and CDR2 are MNHEY and SMNVEV (reference sequence). This CDR3 has 12 residues. V dropped 8 bases and J dropped 10 bases, with 15 bases sitting between them. The CDR3 DNA is TGTGCCAGCTCGGAGAGGTTAGGAGAGCAGTTCTTC. This codes for CASSERLGEQFF.

The sample holds many counts of this clone. The chain uses TRBV29-1 and TRBJ2-7; 10 bases are a match to TRBD2. This CDR3 region has 12 residues. Germline CDR1 is SQVTM and CDR2 is ANQGSEA. V was clipped by 6 bases and J by 3 bases; unmatched bases: 2. DNA for the CDR3: TGCAGCGTCGGGACTAGCGTCTACGAGCAGTACTTC. This translates into CSVGTSVYEQYF.

The genes are TRBV18 and TRBJ2-7; 9 nucleotides align to TRBD1. This CDR3 is 14 amino acids long. Germline values: CDR1 KGHSH, CDR2 LQKENI. Trimming took 6 bases from V and 3 from J; bases not matched to a gene: 6. The DNA of the CDR3 is TGTGCCAGCTCGGCTGGACAGGGGCTCTACGAGCAGTACTTC. Translating it yields CASSAGQGLYEQYF.

The table lists this clone with a few counts. The chain joins TRBV30 to TRBJ2-2; weak D call: TRBD1 (5 bases). In germline, CDR1 is GTSNPN, CDR2 SVGIG (reference sequence). The CDR3 extends over 14 amino acids. The germline V and J ends were trimmed by 5 bases and 5 bases, with 15 bases remaining between them. This CDR3 reads CAWGAGLETGELFF. CDR3 bases: TGTGCCTGGGGAGCAGGGTTAGAAACCGGGGAGCTGTTTTTT.

Only one count was recorded for this clone. J is TRBJ2-3 and V is TRBV7-9, with no clear D. This CDR3 comprises 17 residues. In germline, CDR1 is SEHNR, CDR2 FQNEAQ (reference sequence). Trimming took off 5 bases at V and 4 bases at J, with 22 bases between the two ends. As DNA, the CDR3 is TGTGCCAGCAGCCGGTCACCCGGCGGTGGAAGACCAGATACGCAGTATTTT. This translates into CASSRSPGGGRPDTQYF.

CDR3 DNA: TGTGCCAGCTCACCAGGAGCTAACTATGGCTACACCTTC. It translates to CASSPGANYGYTF. The chain carries TRBV18 and TRBJ1-2; no reliable D call. Germline values: CDR1 KGHSH, CDR2 LQKENI. CDR3 length: 13 amino acids. Trimming shortened V by 2 bases and J by 0 bases, and 4 bases separated the two germline ends.

J is TRBJ1-2 and V is TRBV5-1; TRBD1 agrees at 9 bases. Germline loops: CDR1 SGHRS, CDR2 YFSETQ. This CDR3 spans 14 amino acids. V trimming: 4 bases; J trimming: 3 bases; junction bases outside the gene matches: 4. This CDR3 reads CASSTGGADYGYTF. CDR3 nucleotides: TGCGCCAGCAGCACAGGGGGCGCAGACTATGGCTACACCTTC.

The rearrangement links TRBV7-2 to TRBJ2-1; TRBD2 matches 8 bases. V dropped 4 bases and J dropped 3; count of bases not matched to a gene: 2. The germline CDR1 and CDR2 sequences are SGHTA and FQGNSA. The CDR3 sequence is 14 residues long. Here the CDR3 reads CASSYGTSYNEQFF. As DNA, the CDR3 is TGTGCCAGCAGCTACGGGACTAGCTACAATGAGCAGTTCTTC.

This clone has only one observation. This chain joins TRBV28 and TRBJ2-7; the match to TRBD1 covers 9 bases. Germline CDR1 and CDR2: MDHEN and SYDVKM. V lost 1 base, J lost 5 bases, and 9 bases stayed unmatched. This CDR3 contains 16 residues. The DNA of the CDR3 is TGTGCCAGCAGTTTATTTGCGGGGACAGGGAAAAACGAGCAGTACTTC. As protein: CASSLFAGTGKNEQYF.

The chain carries TRBV11-3 and TRBJ2-7; TRBD1 is a possible D gene (6 bases). The CDR3 sequence is 12 residues long. Germline V gene data show CDR1 as SGHNT and CDR2 as YENEEA. V was pared by 4 bases and J by 12 bases, with 16 bases between. DNA for the CDR3: TGTGCCAGCAGCTCCATTCAGGGGAAGACGTACTTC. Residues: CASSSIQGKTYF.